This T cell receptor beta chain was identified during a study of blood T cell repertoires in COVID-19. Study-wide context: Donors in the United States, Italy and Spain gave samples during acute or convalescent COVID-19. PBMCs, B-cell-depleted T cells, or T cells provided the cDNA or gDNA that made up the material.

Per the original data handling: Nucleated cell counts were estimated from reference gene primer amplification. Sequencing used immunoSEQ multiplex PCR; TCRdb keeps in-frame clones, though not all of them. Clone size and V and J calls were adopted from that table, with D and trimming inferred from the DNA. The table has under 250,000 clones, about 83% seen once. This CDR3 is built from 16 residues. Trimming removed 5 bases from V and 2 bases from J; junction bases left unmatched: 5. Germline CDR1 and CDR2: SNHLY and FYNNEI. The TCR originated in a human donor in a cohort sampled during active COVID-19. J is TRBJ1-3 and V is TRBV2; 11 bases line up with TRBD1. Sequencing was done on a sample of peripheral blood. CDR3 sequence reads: CASSPDRGRTGNTIYF. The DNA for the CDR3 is TGTGCCAGCAGTCCGGACAGGGGGCGAACTGGAAACACCATATATTTT.